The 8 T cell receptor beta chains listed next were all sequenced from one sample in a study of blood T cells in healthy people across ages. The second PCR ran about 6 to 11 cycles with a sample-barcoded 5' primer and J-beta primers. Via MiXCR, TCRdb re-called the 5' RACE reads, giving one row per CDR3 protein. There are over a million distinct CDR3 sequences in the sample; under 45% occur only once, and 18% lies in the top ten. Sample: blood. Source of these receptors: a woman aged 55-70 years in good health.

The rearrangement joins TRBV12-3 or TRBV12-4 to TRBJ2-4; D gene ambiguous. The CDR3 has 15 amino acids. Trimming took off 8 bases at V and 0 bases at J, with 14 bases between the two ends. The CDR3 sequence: CASQRTGLAKNIQYF. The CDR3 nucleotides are TGTGCCAGCCAAAGGACGGGTTTAGCCAAAAACATTCAGTACTTC.

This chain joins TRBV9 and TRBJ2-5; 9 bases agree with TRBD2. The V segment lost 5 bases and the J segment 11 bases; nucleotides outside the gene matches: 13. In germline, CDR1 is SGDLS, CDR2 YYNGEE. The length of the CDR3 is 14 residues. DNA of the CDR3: TGTGCCAGCAGTCCCCCAGGACTAGCGCGTAAACAGTACTTC. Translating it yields CASSPPGLARKQYF.

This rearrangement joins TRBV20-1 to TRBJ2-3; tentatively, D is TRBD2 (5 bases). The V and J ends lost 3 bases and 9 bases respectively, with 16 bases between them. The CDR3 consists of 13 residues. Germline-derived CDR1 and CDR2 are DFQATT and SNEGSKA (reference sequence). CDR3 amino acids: CSASSPEVWTQYF. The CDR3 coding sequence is TGCAGTGCTAGTTCCCCGGAGGTGTGGACGCAGTATTTT.

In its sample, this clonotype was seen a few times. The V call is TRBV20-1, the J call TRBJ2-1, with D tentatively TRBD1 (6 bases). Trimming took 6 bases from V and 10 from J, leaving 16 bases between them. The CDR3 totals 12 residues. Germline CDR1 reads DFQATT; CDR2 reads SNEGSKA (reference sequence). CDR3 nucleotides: TGCAGTGCGAAAGAGGGAAGGGGGGAGCAGTTCTTC. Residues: CSAKEGRGEQFF.

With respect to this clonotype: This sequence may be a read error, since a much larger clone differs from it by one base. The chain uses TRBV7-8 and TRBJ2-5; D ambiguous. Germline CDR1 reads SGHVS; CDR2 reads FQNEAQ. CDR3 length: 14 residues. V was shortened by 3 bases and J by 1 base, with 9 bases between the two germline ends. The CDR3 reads CASSFGQPQETQYF. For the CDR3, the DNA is TGTGCCAGCAGCTTTGGGCAGCCCCAAGAGACCCAGTACTTC.

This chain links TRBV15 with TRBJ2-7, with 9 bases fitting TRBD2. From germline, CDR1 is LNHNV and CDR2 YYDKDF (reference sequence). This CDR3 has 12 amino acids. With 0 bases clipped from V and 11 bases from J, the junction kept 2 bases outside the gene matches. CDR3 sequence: CATSRDGGREYF. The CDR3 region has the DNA TGTGCCACCAGCAGAGATGGCGGGAGGGAGTACTTC.

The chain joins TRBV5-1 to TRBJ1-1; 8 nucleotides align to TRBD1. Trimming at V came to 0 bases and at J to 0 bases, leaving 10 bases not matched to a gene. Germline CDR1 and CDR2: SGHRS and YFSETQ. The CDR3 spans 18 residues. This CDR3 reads CASSLVSLDRGLNTEAFF. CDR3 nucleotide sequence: TGCGCCAGCAGCTTGGTTTCCTTAGACAGGGGCCTGAACACTGAAGCTTTCTTT.

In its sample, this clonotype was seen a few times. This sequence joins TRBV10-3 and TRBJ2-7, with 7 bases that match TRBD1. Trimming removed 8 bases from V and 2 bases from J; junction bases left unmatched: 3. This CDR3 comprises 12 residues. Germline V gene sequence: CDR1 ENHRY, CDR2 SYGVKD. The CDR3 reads CAILTGTYEQYF. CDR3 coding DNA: TGTGCCATCCTGACAGGGACCTACGAGCAGTACTTC.